Described below is a single TCR beta chain sequence and its context. This record belongs to a study of shared T cell receptors in the human thymus. The assay was immunoSEQ multiplex PCR, and TCRdb's table has in-frame clones only and misses some. The sample lists hundreds of thousands of clones, over 75% occurring once. The CDR3 covers 15 residues. After removal of 2 bases from V and 4 bases from J, the junction contained 7 bases not matched to a gene. Germline CDR1 and CDR2: LGHNA and YNFKEQ. The sample was also linked to a second study, of human thymus T cells. That source notes: Those donating were healthy Finnish infants in corrective surgery for congenital heart defects. Corrective heart surgery yielded the resections from which the thymus tissue came. Thymic and blood repertoires seemed to show skewed V and J gene use. In unrelated individuals, thymic repertoires overlapped highly, according to related research.

This sequence originates from a boy under two years old with a congenital heart defect. The sample consisted of thymocytes. The chain has TRBV4-2 and TRBJ2-7; 8 bases are a match to TRBD2. The CDR3 is CASSQPGTSMYEQYF. Here the CDR3 DNA reads TGTGCCAGCAGCCAACCCGGGACTAGTATGTACGAGCAGTACTTC.